The present T cell receptor beta chain was sequenced within a study of CD8 T cells in ankylosing spondylitis. TCRdb reanalysed the 5' RACE reads using MiXCR and keeps one entry per CDR3 protein. The table lists approximately 290,000 distinct CDR3 sequences, less than 25% of them singletons. This clonotype has more than one count but fewer than ten. The length of the CDR3 is 14 residues. Germline V gives CDR1 SGHTA, CDR2 FQGNSA. Trimming pared 0 bases from V and 6 bases from J, leaving 11 bases between. The sequenced material came from blood, either unsorted or a sorted T cell fraction (not recorded which). The receptor was isolated from a female donor with ankylosing spondylitis or in good health (not recorded which). This chain links TRBV7-2 with TRBJ1-2; no definite D call. The CDR3 sequence: CASSLAQRSHGYTF. DNA of the CDR3: TGTGCCAGCAGCTTAGCGCAGAGATCTCATGGCTACACCTTC.